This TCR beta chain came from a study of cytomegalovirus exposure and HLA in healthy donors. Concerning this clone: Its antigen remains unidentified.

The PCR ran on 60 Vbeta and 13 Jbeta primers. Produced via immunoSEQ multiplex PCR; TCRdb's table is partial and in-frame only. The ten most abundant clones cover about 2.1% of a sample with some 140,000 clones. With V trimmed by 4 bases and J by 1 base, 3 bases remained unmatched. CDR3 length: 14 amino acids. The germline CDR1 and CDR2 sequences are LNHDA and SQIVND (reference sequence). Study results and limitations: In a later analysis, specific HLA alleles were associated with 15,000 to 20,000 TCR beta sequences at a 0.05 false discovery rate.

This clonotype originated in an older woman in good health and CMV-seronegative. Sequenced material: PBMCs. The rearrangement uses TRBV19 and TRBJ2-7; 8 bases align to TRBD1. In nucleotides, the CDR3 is TGTGCCAGTAGTAGGAACAGGGGGTCCTACGAGCAGTACTTC. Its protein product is CASSRNRGSYEQYF.